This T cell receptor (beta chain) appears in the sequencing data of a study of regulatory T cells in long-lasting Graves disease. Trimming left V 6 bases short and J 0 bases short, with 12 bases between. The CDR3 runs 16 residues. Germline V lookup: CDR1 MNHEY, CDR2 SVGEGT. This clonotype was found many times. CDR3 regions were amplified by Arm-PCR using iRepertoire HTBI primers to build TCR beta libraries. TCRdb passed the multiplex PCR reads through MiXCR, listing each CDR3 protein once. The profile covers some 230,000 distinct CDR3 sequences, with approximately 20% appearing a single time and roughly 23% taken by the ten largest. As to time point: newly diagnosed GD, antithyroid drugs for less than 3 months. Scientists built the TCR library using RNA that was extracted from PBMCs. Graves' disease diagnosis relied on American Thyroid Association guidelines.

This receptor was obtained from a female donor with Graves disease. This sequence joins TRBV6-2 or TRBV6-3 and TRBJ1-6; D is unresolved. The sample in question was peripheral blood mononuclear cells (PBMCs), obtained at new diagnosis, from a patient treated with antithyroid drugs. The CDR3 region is CASSRSGSSYNSPLHF. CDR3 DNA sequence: TGTGCCAGCAGCCGATCTGGAAGCTCCTATAATTCACCCCTCCACTTT.